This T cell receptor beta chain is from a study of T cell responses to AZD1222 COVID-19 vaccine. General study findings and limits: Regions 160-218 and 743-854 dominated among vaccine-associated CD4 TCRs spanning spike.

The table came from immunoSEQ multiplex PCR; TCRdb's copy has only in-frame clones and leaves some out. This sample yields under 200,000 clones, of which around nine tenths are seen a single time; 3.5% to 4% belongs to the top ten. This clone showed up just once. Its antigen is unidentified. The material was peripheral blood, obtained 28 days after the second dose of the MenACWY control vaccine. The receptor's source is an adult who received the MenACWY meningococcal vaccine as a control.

CDR3: CASSFQRVSYEQYF. The CDR3 nucleotides are TGTGCCAGCAGCTTCCAGCGGGTCTCCTACGAGCAGTACTTC. This chain uses TRBV7-2 with TRBJ2-7, with D possibly TRBD2 on 6 matching bases. Germline CDR1 and CDR2: SGHTA and FQGNSA. Trimming shortened V by 3 bases and J by 0 bases, and 9 bases separated the two germline ends. This CDR3 has 14 residues.